The following is a TCR beta chain sequence with its context. Its recognized antigen is unknown. No qualities accompany the bases; no much larger clone lies one base away. CDR1 and CDR2, looked up from the germline V gene, are SGHVS and FQNEAQ. V is cut back by 5 bases and J by 1 base, with 6 bases in the junction unmatched. The CDR3 goes from the cysteine to the phenylalanine over 17 residues. Of all the DNA, just the CDR3 is kept, 51 bases in frame from base 1. The data are from a study of T cell repertoires in cytomegalovirus infection (dated by TCRdb to between 2018 and 2021). With regard to the full study: Alongside well-studied HLA-B-restricted epitopes, the peptide stimulations were aimed at recently identified HLA-C-restricted CMV epitopes, whose presentation resists viral immunomodulation. The HLA type of each donor mattered for the analysis, because public TCR beta signatures pointed to carriage of CMV infection along with the matching HLA type.

Reading the label with the study, this specimen's treatment or condition is: in vitro stimulation with specific CMV peptide epitopes to enrich CMV-specific T cells. TCRdb records Illumina HiSeq 1500 as the sequencer. TCRdb passed the public sequencing reads through fastp at Q25 and MiXCR, retaining productive beta sequences. Each CDR3 protein appears once, grouped with its most common genes and DNA. Present in this sample are roughly 920,000 distinct CDR3 sequences, approximately 31% of which were seen just once. The top ten clones comprise 13% of the sample. Overall study outcomes, separate from this receptor: Cumulative frequency of public TCR beta family members discriminated carriers of CMV infection plus the relevant HLA type in this cohort and an independent 352-donor cohort. In the ex vivo response, HLA-C-restricted CMV-specific TCR beta clonotypes were dominant, and in two of eight donors the single most frequent clonotype came from this HLA-C-restricted group.

The material was cultured CD8+ T cells from PBMCs, obtained from culture after CMV antigen stimulation. The rearrangement joined TRBV7-8 to TRBJ1-6; the junction holds 9 bases that match TRBD1. This sequence was found in a human donor in good health (CMV status not recorded). Some clones in this sample may be carry-over from other donors' samples. In nucleotide form, the sequence is TGTGCCAGCAGCCTCAGGACAGGGGTTTCCTATAATTCACCCCTCCACTTT. The resulting protein is CASSLRTGVSYNSPLHF.